This T cell receptor beta chain was sequenced in a study of CD8 T cells in ankylosing spondylitis. Study findings and constraints: A TCR beta motif of several highly homologous variants seemed to mark ankylosing spondylitis blood. Reportedly, significant enrichment of disease-linked clones occurred in matched ankylosing spondylitis synovial fluid.

About this clonotype: Its antigen is undetermined.

TCRdb re-derived calls from the 5' RACE reads in MiXCR, one entry per CDR3 protein. The repertoire holds 250,000 to 300,000 distinct CDR3 sequences, with around 20% as singletons. The CDR3 consists of 15 residues. Trimming took off 4 bases at V and 4 bases at J, with 14 bases between the two ends. This sequence was found in a male donor with ankylosing spondylitis or in good health (not recorded which). The sequenced sample was blood, either unsorted or a sorted T cell fraction (not recorded which). V and J are TRBV12-3 or TRBV12-4 and TRBJ1-5, with D maybe TRBD1 (6 bases). CDR3 sequence reads: CASSYTGTRNQPQHF. The CDR3 DNA is TGTGCCAGCAGTTACACCGGGACAAGAAATCAGCCCCAGCATTTT.